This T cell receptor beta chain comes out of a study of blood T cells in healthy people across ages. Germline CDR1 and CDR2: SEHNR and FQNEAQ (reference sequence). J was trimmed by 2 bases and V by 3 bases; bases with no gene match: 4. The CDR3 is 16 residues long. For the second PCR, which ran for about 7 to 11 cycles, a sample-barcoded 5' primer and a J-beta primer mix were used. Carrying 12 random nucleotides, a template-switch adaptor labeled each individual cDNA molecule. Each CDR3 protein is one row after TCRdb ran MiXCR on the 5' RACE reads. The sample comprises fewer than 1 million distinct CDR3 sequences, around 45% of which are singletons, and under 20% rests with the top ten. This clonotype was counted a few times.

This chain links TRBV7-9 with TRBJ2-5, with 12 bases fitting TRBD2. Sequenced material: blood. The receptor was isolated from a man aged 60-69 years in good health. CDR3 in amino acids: CASSLLAGGIQETQYF. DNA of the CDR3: TGTGCCAGCAGCTTGCTAGCGGGGGGGATACAAGAGACCCAGTACTTC.